These T cell receptor beta chains were read from a single sample in a study of OX40 agonist ivuxolimab in advanced cancers. Clones were sequenced by immunoSEQ multiplex PCR, and TCRdb holds only the in-frame ones, with some missing. The table includes about 24,000 clones, roughly 84% detected once. Specimen: CD4+ or CD8+ T cells sorted from blood, collected in a trial of the OX40 agonist ivuxolimab. The source of these receptors is an adult with an advanced solid tumor such as melanoma, head and neck, liver or kidney cancer. CDR3s include the opening cysteine and the closing phenylalanine or tryptophan. D genes are given only for firm matches. Size is stated for part of the rows, as once, few or many counts, or as a class when the clone is expanded.

J	D	size	V	CDR3	DNA
TRBJ1-1	TRBD1	-	TRBV5-4	CASSRRDRGNTEAFF	TGTGCCAGCAGCCGCCGGGACAGAGGGAACACTGAAGCTTTCTTT
TRBJ1-4	-	-	TRBV6-5	CASSYLQGEKTVF	TGTGCCAGCAGTTACTTGCAGGGAGAAAAAACTGTTTTT
TRBJ1-2	-	-	TRBV25-1	CASSEQEANYGYTF	TGTGCCAGCAGTGAACAAGAAGCTAACTATGGCTACACCTTC
TRBJ2-7	-	-	TRBV28	CASSNDGPYEQYF	TGTGCCAGCAGTAACGACGGTCCCTACGAGCAGTACTTC
TRBJ1-6	-	-	TRBV7-9	CASSLGGVTGSPLHF	TGTGCCAGCAGCTTAGGGGGCGTTACGGGGTCACCCCTCCACTTT
TRBJ2-7	-	-	TRBV9	CASSVGGQNYEQYF	TGTGCCAGCAGCGTGGGAGGACAGAACTACGAGCAGTACTTC
TRBJ2-7	-	-	TRBV5-1	CASSRWGGEDEQYF	TGCGCCAGCAGCCGGTGGGGGGGCGAAGACGAGCAGTACTTC
TRBJ2-1	TRBD2	-	TRBV6-5	CASSYRREGPNNEQFF	TGTGCCAGCAGTTATAGGCGGGAGGGCCCCAACAATGAGCAGTTCTTC
TRBJ2-7	TRBD1	-	TRBV18	CASSPTRSGGYEQYF	TGTGCCAGCTCCCCCACTAGGTCAGGGGGCTACGAGCAGTACTTC
TRBJ1-6	-	-	TRBV19	CASSRDGTDNSPLHF	TGTGCCAGTAGTAGGGACGGGACGGATAATTCACCCCTCCACTTT
TRBJ2-7	-	-	TRBV30	CACQQGSYEQYF	TGTGCCTGTCAACAGGGTTCCTACGAGCAGTACTTC
TRBJ2-5	TRBD1	-	TRBV2	CASSGDRGGPQYF	TGTGCCAGCAGTGGGGACAGGGGGGGCCCCCAGTACTTC
TRBJ1-1	TRBD1	-	TRBV19	CASSTRTGGLTEAFF	TGCGCCAGTAGTACGCGGACAGGGGGTCTAACTGAAGCTTTCTTT
TRBJ1-4	TRBD1	few	TRBV6-6	CASRSGGADEKLFF	TGTGCCAGCAGGTCAGGGGGCGCGGATGAAAAACTGTTTTTT
TRBJ2-7	TRBD2	-	TRBV7-9	CASSFFSGEGEQYF	TGTGCCAGCAGCTTCTTTTCGGGGGAGGGAGAGCAGTACTTC
TRBJ2-1	TRBD2	-	TRBV15	CATSRRSGGADEQFF	TGTGCCACCAGCAGAAGGAGCGGGGGGGCCGATGAGCAGTTCTTC
TRBJ2-5	-	-	TRBV11-3	CASSSRGLLWTQYF	TGTGCCAGCAGCTCTAGGGGACTCCTGTGGACCCAGTACTTC
TRBJ2-7	-	-	TRBV27	CASSGRTGLREQYF	TGTGCCAGCAGCGGGAGGACAGGGCTTCGCGAGCAGTACTTC
TRBJ1-1	TRBD1	-	TRBV11-2	CASSSARTGRSTEAFF	TGTGCCAGCAGCTCAGCGAGGACAGGGAGGAGCACTGAAGCTTTCTTT
TRBJ2-7	TRBD2	medium-sized	TRBV4-2	CASSIETSGYEQYF	TGTGCCAGCAGCATCGAGACTAGCGGGTACGAGCAGTACTTC
TRBJ2-7	-	-	TRBV6-4	CASKELAVYEQYF	TGTGCCAGCAAAGAGCTCGCGGTCTACGAGCAGTACTTC
TRBJ1-2	-	few	TRBV6-5	CASSLQGFGYTF	TGTGCCAGCAGTTTACAAGGGTTTGGCTACACCTTC
TRBJ2-7	-	-	TRBV18	CASSQRDGDEQYF	TGTGCCAGCTCACAAAGGGACGGGGACGAGCAGTACTTC
TRBJ2-3	-	once	TRBV2	CASSVRSSTDTQYF	TGTGCCAGCAGTGTTAGGTCTAGCACAGATACGCAGTATTTT
TRBJ1-3	-	-	TRBV6-6	CASSYSGTGNTIYF	TGTGCCAGCAGTTACTCTGGGACAGGAAACACCATATATTTT
TRBJ2-7	-	few	TRBV18	CASSQLEGLYEQYF	TGTGCCAGCTCACAACTCGAGGGACTCTACGAGCAGTACTTC
TRBJ1-6	TRBD1	few	TRBV5-5	CASSLLTQRTGYNSPLHF	TGTGCCAGCAGCTTACTAACCCAGCGGACAGGCTATAATTCACCCCTCCACTTT
TRBJ2-5	-	-	TRBV18	CASSTLSETQYF	TGTGCCAGCTCAACCTTAAGTGAGACCCAGTACTTC
TRBJ2-2	TRBD2	-	TRBV5-4	CASSWGGSRGTGELFF	TGTGCCAGCAGCTGGGGGGGTAGCAGAGGCACCGGGGAGCTGTTTTTT
TRBJ2-5	TRBD2	-	TRBV6-1	CASSLRGGYEETQYF	TGTGCCAGCAGTTTACGCGGGGGTTACGAAGAGACCCAGTACTTC
TRBJ2-5	TRBD1	-	TRBV11-2	CASSATGRPETQYF	TGTGCCAGCAGCGCGACAGGGAGACCAGAGACCCAGTACTTC
TRBJ1-5	TRBD1	-	TRBV10-3	CAISTGGGNQPQHF	TGTGCCATCAGCACAGGGGGTGGCAATCAGCCCCAGCATTTT
TRBJ2-7	-	-	TRBV19	CASSERQSSYEQYF	TGTGCCAGTAGTGAGAGACAGAGCTCCTACGAGCAGTACTTC
TRBJ2-7	-	-	TRBV6-6	CASSPSRTLYEQYF	TGTGCCAGCAGCCCCTCCCGGACCCTCTACGAGCAGTACTTC